Below, 22 T cell receptor beta chains from the same sample are listed, as sequenced in a study of siplizumab effects on memory and regulatory T cells. This table comes from immunoSEQ multiplex PCR, and its TCRdb copy is limited to in-frame clones, with some not included. The data contain more than 75,000 clones, approximately 94% of them seen just once; the ten biggest clones take up roughly 7.1%. The sequenced sample was CD8+ T cells sorted from blood. The source is a human donor in good health.

The chain carries TRBV5-8 and TRBJ1-1, with D possibly TRBD1 on 6 matching bases. Trimming took 3 bases from V and 5 from J, leaving 17 bases between them. The CDR3 extends over 15 amino acids. Germline-derived CDR1 and CDR2 are SGHTS and YDEGEE. DNA of the CDR3: TGTGCCAGCAGCTCCCGAGCGGTTAGGGGGACTGAAGCTTTCTTT. As protein: CASSSRAVRGTEAFF.

This clone was seen more than once but under ten times. The chain uses TRBV6-5 and TRBJ1-1, with D perhaps matching TRBD1 (5 bases). V was trimmed by 5 bases and J by 6 bases, leaving 13 bases between them. The germline CDR1 and CDR2 sequences are MNHEY and SVGAGI. The CDR3 is made up of 13 amino acids. Here the CDR3 reads CASSPGSWPEAFF. CDR3 sequence (DNA): TGTGCCAGCAGTCCAGGGAGTTGGCCTGAAGCTTTCTTT.

The CDR3: CASSWVRSEQYF. CDR3 DNA sequence: TGTGCCAGCAGCTGGGTCCGCTCCGAGCAGTACTTC. The chain joins TRBV7-9 to TRBJ2-7; no reliable D call. The V end was cut by 4 bases, the J end by 6 bases, with 10 bases between. The CDR3 is 12 amino acids. Looked up from germline, CDR1 is SEHNR and CDR2 is FQNEAQ (reference sequence).

This rearrangement joins TRBV4-3 to TRBJ2-5, with unresolved D. This CDR3 region has 13 residues. V lost 0 bases, J lost 1 base, and 3 bases lay in between. Germline V gives CDR1 LGHNA, CDR2 YSLEER. The CDR3 nucleotides are TGCGCCAGCAGCCAAGAATCCCAAGAGACCCAGTACTTC. It encodes CASSQESQETQYF.

The V call is TRBV28, the J call TRBJ2-6; D remains ambiguous. Trimming left V 3 bases short and J 0 bases short, with 15 bases between. CDR1 is MDHEN and CDR2 is SYDVKM in the germline V gene. The CDR3 has 18 residues. The CDR3 nucleotides read TGTGCCAGCAGTTTCGTGGGCCCCCTGATCTCTGGGGCCAACGTCCTGACTTTC. Translation gives CASSFVGPLISGANVLTF.

The gene calls are TRBV7-9 and TRBJ1-1; TRBD1 is a possible D gene (6 bases). The CDR3 has 13 residues. Germline values: CDR1 SEHNR, CDR2 FQNEAQ (reference sequence). V dropped 5 bases and J dropped 3 bases, with 10 bases sitting between them. CDR3: CASSARGDTEAFF. CDR3 DNA: TGTGCCAGCAGCGCCAGGGGTGACACTGAAGCTTTCTTT.

The chain has TRBV19 and TRBJ1-5; TRBD1 aligns across 7 bases. The CDR3 extends over 16 amino acids. CDR1 is LNHDA, CDR2 SQIVND, per germline (reference sequence). After removal of 7 bases from V and 0 bases from J, the junction contained 9 bases not matched to a gene. The CDR3 loop is CASNRGWGFSNQPQHF. CDR3 nucleotides: TGTGCCAGTAACAGGGGATGGGGCTTTAGCAATCAGCCCCAGCATTTT.

V and J are TRBV19 and TRBJ2-7; D gene uncertain. Germline V gene data show CDR1 as LNHDA and CDR2 as SQIVND (reference sequence). Trimming took off 5 bases at V and 2 bases at J, with 13 bases between the two ends. The CDR3 covers 14 residues. In DNA, the CDR3 is TGTGCCAGTAGTTTGTTCGGCAGGCCCTACGAGCAGTACTTC. Translated: CASSLFGRPYEQYF.

The CDR3 sequence: CASSLESYGYTF. The CDR3 bases are TGCGCCAGCAGCTTGGAAAGCTATGGCTACACCTTC. The J gene is TRBJ1-2, the V gene TRBV5-1; no clear D gene. This CDR3 contains 12 residues. The germline gives CDR1 SGHRS, CDR2 YFSETQ. Trimming shortened V by 0 bases and J by 4 bases, and 4 bases separated the two germline ends.

V usage is TRBV29-1 and J usage is TRBJ2-3; D may be TRBD2 (5 bases). The CDR3 has 16 residues. Germline V gene lookup returns CDR1 SQVTM and CDR2 ANQGSEA. V shed 0 bases and J shed 0 bases, with 13 bases lying between them. The CDR3 protein is CSVEDQSGRSTDTQYF. For the CDR3, the DNA is TGCAGCGTTGAAGATCAGAGCGGCAGAAGCACAGATACGCAGTATTTT.

The gene calls are TRBV10-1 and TRBJ2-3; 7 positions agree with TRBD1. The germline V gene has CDR1 WNHNN and CDR2 SYGVQD (reference sequence). V was pared by 4 bases and J by 3 bases, with 1 base of the junction left unmatched. The CDR3 consists of 13 residues. The CDR3 nucleotides are TGCGCCAGCAGTGCCAGGGGGACAGATACGCAGTATTTT. Its protein product is CASSARGTDTQYF.

This sequence joins TRBV7-2 and TRBJ2-3; tentative D call: TRBD2 (5 bases). The V gene lost 7 bases and the J gene lost 1 base, with 15 bases spanning the gap. The CDR3 covers 15 residues. Germline assignment: CDR1 SGHTA and CDR2 FQGNSA. CDR3 in DNA: TGTGCCAGCACCCCAACGGGAATAGGCACAGATACGCAGTATTTT. This codes for CASTPTGIGTDTQYF.

V is TRBV7-6 and J is TRBJ1-1; D may be TRBD1 (6 bases). Germline CDR1 SGHVS, CDR2 FNYEAQ. This CDR3 contains 17 residues. V gave up 5 bases and J gave up 0 bases, with 19 bases separating them. The chain's CDR3 is CASSPLQGQGMNTEAFF. The CDR3, as DNA: TGTGCCAGCAGCCCCCTACAGGGCCAGGGGATGAACACTGAAGCTTTCTTT.

V gene TRBV6-5 combines with J gene TRBJ2-3, with 11 positions matching TRBD2. CDR3 length: 15 amino acids. Trimming removed 0 bases from V and 6 bases from J; junction bases left unmatched: 2. Per the germline V gene, CDR1 is MNHEY and CDR2 is SVGAGI. CDR3 sequence (DNA): TGTGCCAGCAGTTACTCGTTAGCGGGAGGGGATACGCAGTATTTT. The encoded protein is CASSYSLAGGDTQYF.

The rearrangement uses TRBV5-6 and TRBJ2-3, with D maybe TRBD1 (6 bases). With 0 bases removed from V and 2 bases from J, the gap between germline ends came to 13 bases. The germline CDR1 and CDR2 sequences are SGHDT and YYEEEE. The length of the CDR3 is 16 residues. The CDR3 region is CASSLAARGSTDTQYF. The CDR3 nucleotides are TGTGCCAGCAGCTTGGCGGCCAGGGGATCCACAGATACGCAGTATTTT. The complete variable domain, with remaining parts taken from reference TRBV5-6 and TRBJ2-3, reads DAGVTQSPTHLIKTRGQQVTLRCSPKSGHDTVSWYQQALGQGPQFIFQYYEEEERQRGNFPDRFSGHQFPNYSSELNVNALLLGDSALYLCASSLAARGSTDTQYFGPGTRLTVL.

This clone was found once. The CDR3 spells CASSTGETDTQYF. The CDR3 DNA follows: TGTGCCAGCAGTACGGGAGAGACAGATACGCAGTATTTT. This chain joins TRBV6-5 and TRBJ2-3, with D tentatively TRBD2 (6 bases). Trimming shortened V by 5 bases and J by 3 bases, and 9 bases separated the two germline ends. This CDR3 has 13 amino acids. Germline V gives CDR1 MNHEY, CDR2 SVGAGI.

The V call is TRBV7-6, the J call TRBJ1-1; a possible D gene is TRBD1 (6 bases). V lost 5 bases and J 0 bases, leaving 13 bases between the germline ends. The CDR3 sequence is 15 residues long. CDR1 and CDR2 (germline): SGHVS, FNYEAQ. The DNA of the CDR3 is TGTGCCAGCAGCCCCCTGGAGGGGGTGAACACTGAAGCTTTCTTT. This sequence encodes CASSPLEGVNTEAFF.

CDR3 in amino acids: CASSLTGEGETQYF. In nucleotides, the CDR3 is TGTGCCAGCAGCTTAACGGGAGAGGGGGAGACCCAGTACTTC. This chain connects TRBV7-9 to TRBJ2-5; TRBD2 is a possible D gene (6 bases). V dropped 2 bases and J dropped 5 bases, with 12 bases sitting between them. The CDR3 runs 14 residues. Per the germline V gene, CDR1 is SEHNR and CDR2 is FQNEAQ (reference sequence).

J is TRBJ1-3 and V is TRBV27; 7 nucleotides line up with TRBD1. Germline assignment: CDR1 MNHEY and CDR2 SMNVEV (reference sequence). The CDR3 spans 15 residues. V shed 6 bases, J shed 1 base, and the junction held 6 bases outside the gene matches. CDR3 DNA sequence: TGTGCCAGCAGCCCTGACAGGGCTTCTGGAAACACCATATATTTT. It specifies CASSPDRASGNTIYF.

This sequence joins TRBV7-3 and TRBJ2-3; D is unresolved. CDR3 length: 14 residues. Germline-derived CDR1 and CDR2 are SGHTA and FQGTGA. V dropped 2 bases and J dropped 4 bases, with 10 bases sitting between them. CDR3: CASSLAPGADTQYF. CDR3 nucleotides: TGTGCCAGCAGCTTAGCTCCTGGGGCAGATACGCAGTATTTT.

The rearrangement joins TRBV19 to TRBJ1-2; D remains ambiguous. V shed 1 base and J shed 0 bases, with 6 bases lying between them. The V gene's germline CDR1 is LNHDA and CDR2 SQIVND (reference sequence). The CDR3 is 14 amino acids. The CDR3 region is CASSIVTANYGYTF. The CDR3 DNA sequence: TGTGCCAGTAGTATAGTAACAGCTAACTATGGCTACACCTTC.

This chain links TRBV7-6 with TRBJ1-5; no clear D. CDR1 and CDR2 (germline): SGHVS, FNYEAQ. Trimming left V 1 base short and J 3 bases short, with 7 bases between. This CDR3 is built from 14 residues. The CDR3 sequence: CASSLEGPNQPQHF. CDR3 coding DNA: TGTGCCAGCAGCTTAGAAGGACCCAATCAGCCCCAGCATTTT.